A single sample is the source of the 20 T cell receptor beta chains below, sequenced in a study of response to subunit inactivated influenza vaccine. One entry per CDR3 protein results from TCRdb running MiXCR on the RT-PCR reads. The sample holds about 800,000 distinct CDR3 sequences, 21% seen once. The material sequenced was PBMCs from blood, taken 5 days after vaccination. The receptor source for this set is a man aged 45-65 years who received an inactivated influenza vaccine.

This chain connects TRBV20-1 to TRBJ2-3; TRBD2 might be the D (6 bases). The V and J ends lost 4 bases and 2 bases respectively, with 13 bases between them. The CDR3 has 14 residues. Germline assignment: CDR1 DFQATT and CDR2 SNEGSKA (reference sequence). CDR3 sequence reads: CSAIPGLYTDTQYF. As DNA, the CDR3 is TGCAGTGCTATCCCGGGACTCTACACAGATACGCAGTATTTT.

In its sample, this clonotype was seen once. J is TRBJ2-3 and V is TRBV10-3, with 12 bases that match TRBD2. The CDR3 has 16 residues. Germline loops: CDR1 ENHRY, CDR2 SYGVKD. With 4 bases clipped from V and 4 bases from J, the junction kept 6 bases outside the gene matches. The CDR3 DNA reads TGTGCCATCAGTGTCTCTAGCGGGAGGGCCTCAGATACGCAGTATTTT. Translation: CAISVSSGRASDTQYF.

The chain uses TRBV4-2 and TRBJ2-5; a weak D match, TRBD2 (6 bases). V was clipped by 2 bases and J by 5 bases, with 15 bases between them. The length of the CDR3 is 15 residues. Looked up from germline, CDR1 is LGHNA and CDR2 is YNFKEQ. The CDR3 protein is CASSQHTGEGETQYF. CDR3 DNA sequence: TGTGCCAGCAGCCAACACACGGGAGAAGGGGAGACCCAGTACTTC.

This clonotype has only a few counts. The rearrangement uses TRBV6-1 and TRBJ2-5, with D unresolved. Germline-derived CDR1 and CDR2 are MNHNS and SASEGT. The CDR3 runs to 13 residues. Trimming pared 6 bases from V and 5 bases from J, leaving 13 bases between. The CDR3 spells CASRNSVLETQYF. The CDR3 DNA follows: TGTGCCAGCAGGAACAGTGTTTTGGAGACCCAGTACTTC.

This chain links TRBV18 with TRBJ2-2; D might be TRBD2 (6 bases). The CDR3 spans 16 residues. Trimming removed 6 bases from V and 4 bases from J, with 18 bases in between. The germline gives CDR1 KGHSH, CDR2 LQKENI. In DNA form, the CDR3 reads TGTGCCAGCTCCCCTTTTGGGGGGAGCATCACCGGGGAGCTGTTTTTT. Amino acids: CASSPFGGSITGELFF.

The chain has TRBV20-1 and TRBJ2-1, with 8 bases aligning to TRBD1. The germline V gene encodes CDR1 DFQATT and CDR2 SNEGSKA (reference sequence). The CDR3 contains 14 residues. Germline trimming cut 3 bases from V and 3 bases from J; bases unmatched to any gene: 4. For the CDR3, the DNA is TGCAGTGCTAGTCAGGGGGCCTACTACAATGAGCAGTTCTTC. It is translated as CSASQGAYYNEQFF.

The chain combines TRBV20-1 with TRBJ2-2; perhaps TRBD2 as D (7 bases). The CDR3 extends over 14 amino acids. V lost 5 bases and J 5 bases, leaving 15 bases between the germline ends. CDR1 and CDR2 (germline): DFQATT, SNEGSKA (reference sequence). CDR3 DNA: TGCAGTGCTGGGCTCGCGGGGGCTACCGGGGAGCTGTTTTTT. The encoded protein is CSAGLAGATGELFF.

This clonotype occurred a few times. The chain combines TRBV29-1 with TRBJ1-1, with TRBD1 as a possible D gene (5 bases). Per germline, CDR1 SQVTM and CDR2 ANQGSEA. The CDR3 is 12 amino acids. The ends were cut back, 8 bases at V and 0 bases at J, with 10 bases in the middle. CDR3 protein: CSSGRLNTEAFF. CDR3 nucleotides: TGCAGCTCGGGACGGCTGAACACTGAAGCTTTCTTT.

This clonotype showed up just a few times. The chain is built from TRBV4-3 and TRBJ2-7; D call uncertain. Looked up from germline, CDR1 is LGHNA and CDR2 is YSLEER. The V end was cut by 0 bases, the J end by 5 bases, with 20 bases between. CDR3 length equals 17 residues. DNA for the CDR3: TGCGCCAGCAGCCAAGATAGGATTGAGCAGGTGAGCGACGAGCAGTACTTC. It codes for CASSQDRIEQVSDEQYF.

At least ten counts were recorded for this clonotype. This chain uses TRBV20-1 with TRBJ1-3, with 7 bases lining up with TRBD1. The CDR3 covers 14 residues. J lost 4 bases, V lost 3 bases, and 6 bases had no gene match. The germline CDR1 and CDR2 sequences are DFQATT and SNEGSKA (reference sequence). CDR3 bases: TGCAGTGCTAGTGGACAGGTCGCGGGAAACACCATATATTTT. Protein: CSASGQVAGNTIYF.

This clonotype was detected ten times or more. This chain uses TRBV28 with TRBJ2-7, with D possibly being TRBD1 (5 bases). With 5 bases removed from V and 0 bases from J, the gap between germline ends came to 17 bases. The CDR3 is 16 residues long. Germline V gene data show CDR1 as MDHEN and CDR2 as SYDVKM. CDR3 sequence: CASSAPFGASSYEQYF. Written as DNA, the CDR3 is TGTGCCAGCAGTGCCCCCTTTGGGGCCAGCTCCTACGAGCAGTACTTC.

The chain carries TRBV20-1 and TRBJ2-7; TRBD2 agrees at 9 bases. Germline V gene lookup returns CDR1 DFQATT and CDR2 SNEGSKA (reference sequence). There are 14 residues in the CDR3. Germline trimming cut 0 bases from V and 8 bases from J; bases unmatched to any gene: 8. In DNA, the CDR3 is TGCAGTGCTAGAGATGAGGAGGGACTAGCCCAGCAGTACTTC. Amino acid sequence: CSARDEEGLAQQYF.

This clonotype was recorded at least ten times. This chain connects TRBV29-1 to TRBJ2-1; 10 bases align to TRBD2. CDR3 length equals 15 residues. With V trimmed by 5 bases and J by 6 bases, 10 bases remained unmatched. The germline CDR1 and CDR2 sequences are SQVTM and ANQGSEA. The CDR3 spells CSVIPSSGRGNEQFF. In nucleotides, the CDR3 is TGCAGCGTTATACCCTCTAGCGGGAGAGGCAATGAGCAGTTCTTC.

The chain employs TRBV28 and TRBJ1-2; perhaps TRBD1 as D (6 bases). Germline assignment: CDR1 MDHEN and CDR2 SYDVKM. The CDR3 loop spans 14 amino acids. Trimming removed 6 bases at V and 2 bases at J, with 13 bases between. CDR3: CASSPEDRNYGYTF. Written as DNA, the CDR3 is TGTGCCAGCAGCCCTGAGGACAGAAACTATGGCTACACCTTC.

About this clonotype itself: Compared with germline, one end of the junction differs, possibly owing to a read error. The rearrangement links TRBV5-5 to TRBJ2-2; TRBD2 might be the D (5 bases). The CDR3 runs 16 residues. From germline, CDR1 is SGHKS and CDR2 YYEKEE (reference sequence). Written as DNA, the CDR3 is TGTGCCAGCAGATTGGGATCCGGGGATGACACCGGGGAGCTGTTTTTT. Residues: CASRLGSGDDTGELFF.

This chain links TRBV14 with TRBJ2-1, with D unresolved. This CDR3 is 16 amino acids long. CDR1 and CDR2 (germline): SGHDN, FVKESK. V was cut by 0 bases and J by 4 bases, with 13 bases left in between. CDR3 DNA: TGTGCCAGCAGCCAAGAACGGCAGGATCTATACAATGAGCAGTTCTTC. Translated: CASSQERQDLYNEQFF.

DNA for the CDR3: TGCAGCGTTGAATCTTTAAGGGGTGAGACTGAAGCTTTCTTT. Translating it yields CSVESLRGETEAFF. This chain links TRBV29-1 with TRBJ1-1; D might be TRBD1 (5 bases). This CDR3 spans 14 amino acids. Germline-derived CDR1 and CDR2 are SQVTM and ANQGSEA. V lost 2 bases to trimming and J lost 5 bases, with 15 bases between them.

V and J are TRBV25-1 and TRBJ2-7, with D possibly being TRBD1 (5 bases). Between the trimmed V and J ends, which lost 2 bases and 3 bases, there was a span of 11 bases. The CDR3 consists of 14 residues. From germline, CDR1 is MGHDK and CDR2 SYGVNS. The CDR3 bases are TGTGCCAGCAGTGAAGTCGGCAGGGACTACGAGCAGTACTTC. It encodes CASSEVGRDYEQYF.

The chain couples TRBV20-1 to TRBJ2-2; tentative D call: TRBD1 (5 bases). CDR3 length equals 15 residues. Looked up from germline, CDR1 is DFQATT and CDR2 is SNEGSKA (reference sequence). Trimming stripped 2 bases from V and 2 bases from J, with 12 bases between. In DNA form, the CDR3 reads TGCAGTGCTAGACAAGCAGGGCAAAACACCGGGGAGCTGTTTTTT. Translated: CSARQAGQNTGELFF.

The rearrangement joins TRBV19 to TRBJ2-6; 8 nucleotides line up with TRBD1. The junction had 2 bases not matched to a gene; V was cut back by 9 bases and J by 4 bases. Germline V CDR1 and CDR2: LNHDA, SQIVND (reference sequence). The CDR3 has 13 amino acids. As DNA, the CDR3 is TGTGCCAGCCGGGACAGGGGGGCCAACGTCCTGACTTTC. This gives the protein CASRDRGANVLTF.